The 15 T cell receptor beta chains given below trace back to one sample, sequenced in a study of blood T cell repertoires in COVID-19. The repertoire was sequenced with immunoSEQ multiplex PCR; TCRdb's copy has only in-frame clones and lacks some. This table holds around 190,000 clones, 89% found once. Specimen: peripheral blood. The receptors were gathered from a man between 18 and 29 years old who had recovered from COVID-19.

CDR3 in amino acids: CASRGPAGGYNEQFF. Written as DNA, the CDR3 is TGTGCCAGCCGGGGGCCCGCGGGGGGCTACAATGAGCAGTTCTTC. The chain couples TRBV2 to TRBJ2-1; TRBD2 matches 8 bases. Germline V CDR1 and CDR2: SNHLY, FYNNEI. The CDR3 has 15 amino acids. Trimming removed 8 bases from V and 3 bases from J; junction bases left unmatched: 9.

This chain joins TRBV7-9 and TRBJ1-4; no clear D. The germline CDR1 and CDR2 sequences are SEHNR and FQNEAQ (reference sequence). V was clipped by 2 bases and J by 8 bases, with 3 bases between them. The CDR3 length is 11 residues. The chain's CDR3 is CASSLQEKLFF. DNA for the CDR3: TGTGCCAGCAGCTTACAAGAAAAACTGTTTTTT.

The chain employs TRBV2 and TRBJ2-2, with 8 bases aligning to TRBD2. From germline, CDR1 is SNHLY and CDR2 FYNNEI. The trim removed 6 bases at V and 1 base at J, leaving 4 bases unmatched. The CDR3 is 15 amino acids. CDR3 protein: CASRGSGRNTGELFF. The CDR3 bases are TGTGCCAGCAGGGGAAGCGGGAGGAACACCGGGGAGCTGTTTTTT.

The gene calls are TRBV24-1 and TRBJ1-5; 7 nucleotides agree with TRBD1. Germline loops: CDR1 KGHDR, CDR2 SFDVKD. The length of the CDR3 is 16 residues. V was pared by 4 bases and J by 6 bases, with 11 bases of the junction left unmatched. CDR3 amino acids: CATSEGGRTGGQPQHF. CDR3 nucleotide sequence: TGTGCCACCAGTGAGGGGGGAAGGACAGGCGGTCAGCCCCAGCATTTT.

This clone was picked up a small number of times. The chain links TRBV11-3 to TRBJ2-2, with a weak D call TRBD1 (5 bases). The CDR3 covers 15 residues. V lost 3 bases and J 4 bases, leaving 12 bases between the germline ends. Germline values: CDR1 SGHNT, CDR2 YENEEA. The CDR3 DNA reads TGTGCCAGCAGCTTCTCACAGGCGCTCACCGGGGAGCTGTTTTTT. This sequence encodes CASSFSQALTGELFF.

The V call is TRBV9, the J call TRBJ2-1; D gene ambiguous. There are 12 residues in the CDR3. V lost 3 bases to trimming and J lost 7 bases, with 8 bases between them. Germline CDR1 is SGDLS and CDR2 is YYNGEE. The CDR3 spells CASSGSGNEQFF. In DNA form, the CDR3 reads TGTGCCAGCAGCGGGAGTGGTAATGAGCAGTTCTTC.

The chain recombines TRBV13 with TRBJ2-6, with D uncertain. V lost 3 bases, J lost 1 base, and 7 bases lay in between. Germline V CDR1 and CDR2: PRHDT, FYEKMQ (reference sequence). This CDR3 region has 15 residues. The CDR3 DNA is TGTGCCAGCAGCTTTTATCTTTCTGGGGCCAACGTCCTGACTTTC. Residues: CASSFYLSGANVLTF. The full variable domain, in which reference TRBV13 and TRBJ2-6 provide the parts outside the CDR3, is AAGVIQSPRHLIKEKRETATLKCYPIPRHDTVYWYQQGPGQDPQFLISFYEKMQSDKGSIPDRFSAQQFSDYHSELNMSSLELGDSALYFCASSFYLSGANVLTFGAGSRLTVL.

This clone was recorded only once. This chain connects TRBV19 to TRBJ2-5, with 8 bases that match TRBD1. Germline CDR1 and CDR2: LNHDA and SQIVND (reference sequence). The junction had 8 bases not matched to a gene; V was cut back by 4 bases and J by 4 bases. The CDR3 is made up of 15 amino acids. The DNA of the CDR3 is TGTGCCAGTAGTAGTCAGGGGGCGCGCACAGAGACCCAGTACTTC. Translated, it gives CASSSQGARTETQYF.

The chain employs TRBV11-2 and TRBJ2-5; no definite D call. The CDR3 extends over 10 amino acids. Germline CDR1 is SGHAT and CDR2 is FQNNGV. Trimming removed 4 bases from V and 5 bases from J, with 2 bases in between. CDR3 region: CASSSETQYF. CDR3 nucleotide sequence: TGTGCCAGCAGCTCTGAGACCCAGTACTTC.

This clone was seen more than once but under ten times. DNA of the CDR3: TGTGCCAGCAGCCCCCGTTTGGGGGGACTCACCGGGGAGCTGTTTTTT. Encoded protein: CASSPRLGGLTGELFF. The V call is TRBV7-3, the J call TRBJ2-2, with D perhaps TRBD2 (6 bases). The CDR3 loop spans 16 amino acids. V lost 5 bases and J 4 bases, leaving 17 bases between the germline ends. The germline V gene has CDR1 SGHTA and CDR2 FQGTGA.

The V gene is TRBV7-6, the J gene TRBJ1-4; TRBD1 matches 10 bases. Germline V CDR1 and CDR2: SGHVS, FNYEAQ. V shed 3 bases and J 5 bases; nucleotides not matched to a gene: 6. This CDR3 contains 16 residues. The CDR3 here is CASSFQPGQGNEKLFF. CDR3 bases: TGTGCCAGCAGCTTCCAACCGGGACAGGGGAATGAAAAACTGTTTTTT.

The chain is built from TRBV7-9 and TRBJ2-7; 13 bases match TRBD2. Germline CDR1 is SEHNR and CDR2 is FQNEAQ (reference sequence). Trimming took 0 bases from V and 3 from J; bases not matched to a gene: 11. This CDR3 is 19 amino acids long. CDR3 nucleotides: TGTGCCAGCAGCTTAGCTTCGGGCACTAGCGGGAGGGTAGGCTACGAGCAGTACTTC. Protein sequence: CASSLASGTSGRVGYEQYF.

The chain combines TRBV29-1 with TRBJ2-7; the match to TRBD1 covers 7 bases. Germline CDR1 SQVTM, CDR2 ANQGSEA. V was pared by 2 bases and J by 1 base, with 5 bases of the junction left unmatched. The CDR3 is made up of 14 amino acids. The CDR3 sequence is CSVETTGASYEQYF. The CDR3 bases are TGCAGCGTTGAAACCACAGGGGCGTCCTACGAGCAGTACTTC.

CDR3 residues: CASSPRGGGSPLHF. The CDR3 DNA reads as TGTGCCAGCAGCCCCCGCGGGGGAGGTTCACCCCTCCACTTT. This chain joins TRBV9 and TRBJ1-6, with a tentative D call TRBD1 (5 bases). V was shortened by 4 bases and J by 9 bases, with 14 bases between the two germline ends. The CDR3 is made up of 14 amino acids. CDR1 is SGDLS, CDR2 YYNGEE, per germline.

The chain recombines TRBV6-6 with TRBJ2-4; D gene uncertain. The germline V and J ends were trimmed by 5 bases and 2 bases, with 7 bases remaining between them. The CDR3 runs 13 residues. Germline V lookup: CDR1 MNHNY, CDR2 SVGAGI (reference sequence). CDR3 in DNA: TGTGCCAGCAGTAAGCCCCCCAAAAACATTCAGTACTTC. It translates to CASSKPPKNIQYF.